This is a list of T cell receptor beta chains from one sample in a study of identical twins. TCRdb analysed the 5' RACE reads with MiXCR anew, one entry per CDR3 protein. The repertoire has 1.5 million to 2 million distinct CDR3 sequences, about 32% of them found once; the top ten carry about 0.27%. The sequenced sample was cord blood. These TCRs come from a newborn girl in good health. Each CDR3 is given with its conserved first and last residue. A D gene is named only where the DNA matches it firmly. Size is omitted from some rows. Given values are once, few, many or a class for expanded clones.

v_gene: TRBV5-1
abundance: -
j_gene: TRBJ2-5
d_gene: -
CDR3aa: CASSFVPGVQETQYF
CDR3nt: TGCGCCAGCAGCTTTGTTCCGGGAGTACAAGAGACCCAGTACTTC

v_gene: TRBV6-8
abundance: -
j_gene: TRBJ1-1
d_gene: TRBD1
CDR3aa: CASSPLRQGSTEAFF
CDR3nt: TGTGCCAGCAGTCCCCTCAGACAGGGGTCCACTGAAGCTTTCTTT

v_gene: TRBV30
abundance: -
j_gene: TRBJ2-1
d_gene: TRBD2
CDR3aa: CAWKGLAPNEQFF
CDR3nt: TGTGCCTGGAAGGGACTAGCACCCAATGAGCAGTTCTTC

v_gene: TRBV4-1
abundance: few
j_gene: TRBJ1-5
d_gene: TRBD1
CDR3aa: CASSQRQGASNQPQHF
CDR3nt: TGCGCCAGCAGCCAAAGACAGGGGGCTAGCAATCAGCCCCAGCATTTT

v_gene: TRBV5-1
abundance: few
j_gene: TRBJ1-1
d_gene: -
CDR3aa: CASNNGENTEAFF
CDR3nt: TGCGCCAGCAACAATGGGGAGAACACTGAAGCTTTCTTT

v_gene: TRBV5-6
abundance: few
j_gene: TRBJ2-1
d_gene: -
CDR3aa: CASSLIGDSLYNEQFF
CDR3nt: TGTGCCAGCAGCTTGATTGGCGACAGCCTGTACAATGAGCAGTTCTTC

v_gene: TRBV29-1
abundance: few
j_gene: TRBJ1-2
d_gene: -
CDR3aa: CSVEEGGPYGYTF
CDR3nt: TGCAGCGTTGAAGAGGGCGGCCCCTATGGCTACACCTTC

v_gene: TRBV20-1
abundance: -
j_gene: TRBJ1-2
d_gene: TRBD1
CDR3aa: CSAGQGANYGHTF
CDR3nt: TGCAGTGCTGGACAGGGGGCGAACTATGGCCACACCTTC

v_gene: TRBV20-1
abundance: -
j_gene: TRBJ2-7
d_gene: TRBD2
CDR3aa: CSTRDLRDYLYEQYF
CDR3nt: TGCAGTACTAGAGATCTCCGGGACTACCTCTACGAGCAGTACTTC

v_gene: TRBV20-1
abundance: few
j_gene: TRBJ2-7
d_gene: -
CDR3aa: CSDTAFEQYF
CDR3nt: TGCAGTGACACGGCCTTCGAGCAGTACTTC

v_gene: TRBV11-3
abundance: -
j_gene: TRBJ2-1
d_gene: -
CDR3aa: CASSLRGTPGGEQFF
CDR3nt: TGTGCCAGCAGCTTACGTGGCACACCAGGCGGTGAGCAGTTCTTC

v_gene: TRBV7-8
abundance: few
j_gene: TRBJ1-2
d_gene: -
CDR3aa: CASSLGSLTNYGYTF
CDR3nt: TGTGCCAGCAGCTTAGGGTCTTTGACCAACTATGGCTACACCTTC

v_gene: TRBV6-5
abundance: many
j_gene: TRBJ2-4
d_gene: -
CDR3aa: CASSYSRRNTYKNIQYF
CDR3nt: TGTGCCAGCAGTTACTCCCGGCGGAATACTTACAAAAACATTCAGTACTTC

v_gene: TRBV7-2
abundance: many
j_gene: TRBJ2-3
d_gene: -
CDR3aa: CASSLMASTDTQYF
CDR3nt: TGTGCCAGCAGCTTAATGGCTAGCACAGATACGCAGTATTTT

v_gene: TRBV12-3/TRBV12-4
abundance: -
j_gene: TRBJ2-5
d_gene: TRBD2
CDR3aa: CASSPRLAGSQETQYF
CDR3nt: TGTGCCAGCAGCCCAAGACTAGCGGGGTCCCAAGAGACCCAGTACTTC

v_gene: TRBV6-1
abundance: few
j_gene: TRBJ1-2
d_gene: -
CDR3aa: CASSESIGSPMYGYTF
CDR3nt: TGTGCCAGCAGTGAATCTATAGGGTCCCCTATGTATGGCTACACCTTC

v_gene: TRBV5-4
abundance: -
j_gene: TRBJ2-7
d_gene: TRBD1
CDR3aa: CASSHPGQAPNEQYF
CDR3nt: TGTGCCAGCAGCCACCCGGGACAGGCTCCAAACGAGCAGTACTTC

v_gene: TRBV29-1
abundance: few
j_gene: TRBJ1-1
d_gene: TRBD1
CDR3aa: CSVRTGFSEAFF
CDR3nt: TGCAGCGTTCGGACAGGGTTCTCTGAAGCTTTCTTT

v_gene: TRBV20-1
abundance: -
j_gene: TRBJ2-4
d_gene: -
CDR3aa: CSAGRLAKNIQYF
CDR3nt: TGCAGTGCCGGGAGACTAGCCAAAAACATTCAGTACTTC

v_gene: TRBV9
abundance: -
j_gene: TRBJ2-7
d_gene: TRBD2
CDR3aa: CASSVSSGSFSEQYF
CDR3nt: TGTGCCAGCAGCGTCTCTAGCGGGAGCTTCTCCGAGCAGTACTTC

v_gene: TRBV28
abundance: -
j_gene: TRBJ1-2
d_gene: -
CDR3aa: CASSRMNYGYTF
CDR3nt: TGTGCCAGCAGTAGGATGAACTATGGCTACACCTTC

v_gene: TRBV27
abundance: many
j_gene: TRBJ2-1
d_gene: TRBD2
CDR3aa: CASSSLSGSYSYNEQFF
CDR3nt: TGTGCCAGCAGTTCCCTTAGCGGGTCCTACTCCTACAATGAGCAGTTCTTC

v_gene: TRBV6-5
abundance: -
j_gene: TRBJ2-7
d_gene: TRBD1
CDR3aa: CASRDRTGTSYEQYF
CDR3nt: TGTGCCAGCAGGGATCGGACAGGCACTTCCTACGAGCAGTACTTC

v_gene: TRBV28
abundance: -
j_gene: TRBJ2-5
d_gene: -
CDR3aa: CASSEAAPRETQYF
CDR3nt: TGTGCCAGCAGTGAGGCGGCACCCCGAGAGACCCAGTACTTC

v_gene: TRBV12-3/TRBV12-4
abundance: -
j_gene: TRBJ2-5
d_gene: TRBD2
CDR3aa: CASSLGASGSWAQYF
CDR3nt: TGTGCCAGCAGTTTAGGGGCTAGCGGGAGTTGGGCCCAGTACTTC

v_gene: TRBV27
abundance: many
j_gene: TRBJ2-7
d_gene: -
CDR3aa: CASSLGLARYEQYF
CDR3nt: TGTGCCAGCAGTTTAGGGCTAGCGAGATACGAGCAGTACTTC

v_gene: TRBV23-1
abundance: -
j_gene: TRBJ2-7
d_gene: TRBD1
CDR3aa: CASSQSGQGSSSYEQYF
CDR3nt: TGCGCCAGCAGTCAATCTGGACAGGGGTCAAGCTCCTACGAGCAGTACTTC

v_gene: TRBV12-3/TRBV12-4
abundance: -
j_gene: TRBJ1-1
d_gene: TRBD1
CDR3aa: CASSGDRALNTEAFF
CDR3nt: TGTGCCAGCAGCGGGGACAGGGCTTTGAACACTGAAGCTTTCTTT

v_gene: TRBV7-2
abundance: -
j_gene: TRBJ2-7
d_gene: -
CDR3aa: CASSLPGAQQYF
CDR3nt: TGTGCCAGCAGTCTACCGGGTGCTCAGCAGTACTTC

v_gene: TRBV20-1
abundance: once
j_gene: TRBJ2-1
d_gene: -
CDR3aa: CSGGESYKEQFF
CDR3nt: TGCAGTGGGGGTGAGTCCTACAAGGAGCAGTTCTTC

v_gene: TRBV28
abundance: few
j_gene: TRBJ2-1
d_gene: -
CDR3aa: CASRELWGYNEQFF
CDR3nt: TGTGCCAGCAGGGAGCTTTGGGGATACAATGAGCAGTTCTTC

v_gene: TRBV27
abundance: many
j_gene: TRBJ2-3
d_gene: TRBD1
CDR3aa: CASSRQGVTDTQYF
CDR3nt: TGTGCCAGCAGTCGGCAGGGGGTTACAGATACGCAGTATTTT

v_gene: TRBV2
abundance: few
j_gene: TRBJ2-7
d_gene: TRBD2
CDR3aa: CASSGGTSGYNEQYF
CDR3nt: TGTGCCAGCAGTGGAGGGACTAGCGGATACAATGAGCAGTACTTC

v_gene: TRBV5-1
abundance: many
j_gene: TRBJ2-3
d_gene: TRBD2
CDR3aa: CASSLGGLAGGRTDTQYF
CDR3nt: TGCGCCAGCAGCTTGGGGGGCCTAGCGGGGGGACGCACAGATACGCAGTATTTT

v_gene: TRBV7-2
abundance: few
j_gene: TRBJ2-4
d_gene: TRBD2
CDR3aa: CASSLAVAGANIQYF
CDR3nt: TGTGCCAGCAGCTTAGCGGTCGCGGGAGCAAACATTCAGTACTTC

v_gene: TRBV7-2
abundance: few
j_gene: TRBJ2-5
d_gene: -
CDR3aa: CASSLDRTQYF
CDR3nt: TGTGCCAGCTCCCTCGACCGGACCCAGTACTTC

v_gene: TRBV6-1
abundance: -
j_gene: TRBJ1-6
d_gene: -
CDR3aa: CASSAKTLNSPLHF
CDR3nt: TGTGCCAGCAGTGCGAAGACCCTTAATTCACCCCTCCACTTT

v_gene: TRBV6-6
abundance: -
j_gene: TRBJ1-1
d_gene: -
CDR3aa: CASSSPGMNTEAFF
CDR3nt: TGTGCCAGCAGTTCCCCAGGGATGAACACTGAAGCTTTCTTT

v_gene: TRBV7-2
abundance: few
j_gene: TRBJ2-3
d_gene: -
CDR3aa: CASSMHIGGTDTQYF
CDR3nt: TGTGCCAGCAGCATGCACATTGGGGGCACAGATACGCAGTATTTT

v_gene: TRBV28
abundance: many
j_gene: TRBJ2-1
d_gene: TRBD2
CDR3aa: CASSLLAGGSSYNEQFF
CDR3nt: TGTGCCAGCAGTTTACTAGCGGGAGGGAGCTCCTACAATGAGCAGTTCTTC